One and the same sample provided the 26 T cell receptor beta chains below, sequenced in a study of low-dose radiotherapy and immunotherapy resistance in tumors. This sample's time point: after trial treatment. Described treatment: LDRT plus nivolumab, ipilimumab, low-dose cyclophosphamide and aspirin (RACIN trial). TRAV and TRBV primers primed cDNA for both TCRalpha and TCRbeta. Both a constant-region primer and a V-primer adapter served to amplify TCRs across 20 PCR cycles. TCRdb redid the calling of the reads with MiXCR, one entry per CDR3 protein. The table has about 91,000 distinct CDR3 sequences, 20% seen once; the top ten hold over 10%. This material consisted of PBMCs, taken after low-dose radiotherapy plus immunotherapy. These receptors all come from a female donor with ovarian cancer.

This clonotype was seen ten or more times. The J gene is TRBJ1-1, the V gene TRBV7-8; the D is unclear. The germline V and J ends were trimmed by 3 bases and 8 bases, with 10 bases remaining between them. The CDR3 length is 12 residues. Germline values: CDR1 SGHVS, CDR2 FQNEAQ. CDR3 loop: CASSFPIPEAFF. DNA for the CDR3: TGTGCCAGCAGCTTCCCCATCCCAGAAGCTTTCTTT. Using reference TRBV7-8 and TRBJ1-1 for the parts outside the CDR3, the full variable domain is GAGVSQSPRYKVAKRGQDVALRCDPISGHVSLFWYQQALGQGPEFLTYFQNEAQLDKSGLPSDRFFAERPEGSVSTLKIQRTQQEDSAVYLCASSFPIPEAFFGQGTRLTVV.

Comments on this clonotype: Possible read error: a much larger clone is one base away. The chain couples TRBV9 to TRBJ2-7; tentative D call: TRBD2 (6 bases). The CDR3 spans 17 residues. Germline lookup yields CDR1 SGDLS and CDR2 YYNGEE. V dropped 6 bases and J dropped 3 bases, with 25 bases sitting between them. CDR3 sequence reads: CASKEPCLGGRDYEQYF. The DNA for the CDR3 is TGTGCCAGCAAAGAACCCTGTTTGGGGGGAAGAGACTACGAGCAGTACTTC.

This clonotype was picked up many times. The V and J genes are TRBV30 and TRBJ2-1, with D uncertain. The CDR3 loop spans 11 amino acids. Per the germline V gene, CDR1 is GTSNPN and CDR2 is SVGIG (reference sequence). Trimming took off 3 bases at V and 4 bases at J, with 4 bases between the two ends. CDR3: CAWRSYNEQFF. The CDR3, as DNA: TGTGCCTGGAGGAGTTACAATGAGCAGTTCTTC.

This clonotype came up many times. The gene calls are TRBV5-1 and TRBJ2-2; TRBD2 agrees at 7 bases. Trimming at V came to 3 bases and at J to 7 bases, leaving 15 bases not matched to a gene. The CDR3 runs to 17 residues. In germline, CDR1 is SGHRS, CDR2 YFSETQ. In DNA, the CDR3 is TGCGCCAGCAGCTCATCCTCGGCGGGAGTGGTAGTCGGGGAGCTGTTTTTT. Its translation is CASSSSSAGVVVGELFF.

This clonotype was recorded many times. The chain joins TRBV19 to TRBJ2-7, with D maybe TRBD2 (6 bases). CDR1 and CDR2 (germline): LNHDA, SQIVND (reference sequence). Trimming cost V 5 bases and J 4 bases, with 18 bases left between them. This CDR3 contains 15 residues. This CDR3 is CASSSSGTPPYEQYF. Here the CDR3 DNA reads TGTGCCAGTAGTTCCTCCGGGACTCCTCCTTACGAGCAGTACTTC.

The gene calls are TRBV27 and TRBJ2-5; 8 positions match TRBD2. V shed 6 bases, J shed 1 base, and the junction held 10 bases outside the gene matches. This CDR3 region has 16 residues. The germline V gene has CDR1 MNHEY and CDR2 SMNVEV (reference sequence). The DNA of the CDR3 is TGTGCCAGCAGCAAATCAGCGGGGGCCTTCCAAGAGACCCAGTACTTC. Protein product: CASSKSAGAFQETQYF.

A word on this clonotype: A read error is possible here, since a much larger clone lies one base away. The chain combines TRBV7-2 with TRBJ1-3; 7 bases match TRBD1. This CDR3 has 15 amino acids. Germline lookup yields CDR1 SGHTA and CDR2 FQGNSA. After removal of 5 bases from V and 4 bases from J, the junction contained 8 bases not matched to a gene. CDR3 nucleotide sequence: TGTGCCAGCAGCAGGGAGACAGGGAACGGAAACACCATATATTTT. It translates to CASSRETGNGNTIYF.

There are many counts of this clonotype. The chain joins TRBV5-8 to TRBJ1-1, with 9 bases aligning to TRBD1. CDR1 and CDR2 from the germline V gene are SGHTS and YDEGEE. The CDR3 is 15 residues long. Trimming at V came to 0 bases and at J to 1 base, leaving 1 base not matched to a gene. CDR3 sequence: CASSLEGQGNTEAFF. In nucleotides, the CDR3 is TGTGCCAGCAGCTTGGAGGGACAGGGGAACACTGAAGCTTTCTTT.

V usage is TRBV11-3 and J usage is TRBJ2-2; either TRBD1 or TRBD2 may supply D (5 bases each). The CDR3 extends over 16 amino acids. Germline V gene lookup returns CDR1 SGHNT and CDR2 YENEEA. V dropped 8 bases and J dropped 5 bases, with 21 bases sitting between them. CDR3 nucleotides: TGTGCCAGCGGACAAAGGACTGGCAGAGGGACCGGGGAGCTGTTTTTT. Translation: CASGQRTGRGTGELFF.

This clonotype was detected ten times or more. The rearrangement links TRBV6-2 or TRBV6-3 to TRBJ1-2; unclear D gene. Trimming stripped 1 base from V and 2 bases from J, with 5 bases between. The germline V gene encodes CDR1 MNHEY and CDR2 SVGEGT. The CDR3 runs 13 residues. CDR3 protein: CASSYFGNYGYTF. CDR3 coding DNA: TGTGCCAGCAGTTACTTCGGGAACTATGGCTACACCTTC.

This clonotype was found many times. The V call is TRBV7-9, the J call TRBJ1-2; TRBD1 matches at 9 bases. V lost 5 bases to trimming and J lost 0 bases; unmatched junction nucleotides: 13. CDR1 and CDR2 from the germline V gene are SEHNR and FQNEAQ (reference sequence). The CDR3 sequence is 18 residues long. CDR3 bases: TGTGCCAGCAGCCCAGGGGCTCAGGGGACAGGGCCTAACTATGGCTACACCTTC. Translation: CASSPGAQGTGPNYGYTF.

The CDR3 spells CASSPVAGTADSNQPQHF. DNA of the CDR3: TGTGCCAGTAGCCCAGTTGCCGGGACAGCGGATAGCAATCAGCCCCAGCATTTT. The chain carries TRBV19 and TRBJ1-5, with 7 bases matching TRBD1. Losses at the gene ends were 6 bases for V and 0 bases for J; bases not matched to a gene: 14. Germline-derived CDR1 and CDR2 are LNHDA and SQIVND (reference sequence). The CDR3 totals 18 residues.

Regarding this clonotype: One base separates it from a far larger clone, so it is likely a read error. CDR3: CASSGYRRENSPLHF. In nucleotides, the CDR3 is TGTGCCAGCAGCGGATATCGAAGAGAAAATTCACCCCTCCACTTT. The chain joins TRBV3-1 to TRBJ1-6, with unresolved D. CDR3 size: 15 residues. The ends were cut back, 5 bases at V and 7 bases at J, with 15 bases in the middle. Germline V gene lookup returns CDR1 LGHDT and CDR2 YNNKEL (reference sequence). Supplemented by reference TRBV3-1 and TRBJ1-6, the full variable domain reads DTAVSQTPKYLVTQMGNDKSIKCEQNLGHDTMYWYKQDSKKFLKIMFSYNNKELIINETVPNRFSPKSPDKAHLNLHINSLELGDSAVYFCASSGYRRENSPLHFGNGTRLTVT.

This clonotype was recorded at least ten times. The genes are TRBV10-2 and TRBJ1-4, with TRBD1 identical over 8 bases. This CDR3 has 20 residues. V trimming: 3 bases; J trimming: 6 bases; junction bases outside the gene matches: 21. Germline lookup yields CDR1 WSHSY and CDR2 SAAADI. The CDR3 nucleotides are TGCGCCAGCAGTGAAGCAACCGGGACAGGATTCGGTGGCGGGGATGAAAAACTGTTTTTT. Protein: CASSEATGTGFGGGDEKLFF.

The chain links TRBV11-3 to TRBJ2-2, with 7 bases fitting TRBD2. This CDR3 region has 16 residues. Germline CDR1 SGHNT, CDR2 YENEEA. The V segment lost 5 bases and the J segment 2 bases; nucleotides outside the gene matches: 8. CDR3 region: CASSRGLGSNTGELFF. DNA of the CDR3: TGTGCCAGCAGCCGAGGACTAGGTTCCAACACCGGGGAGCTGTTTTTT.

This clonotype was counted many times. The chain joins TRBV30 to TRBJ2-7, with TRBD1 matching 8 bases. The CDR3 is made up of 13 amino acids. Trimming took 3 bases from V and 6 from J; bases not matched to a gene: 7. From germline, CDR1 is GTSNPN and CDR2 SVGIG (reference sequence). Written as DNA, the CDR3 is TGTGCCTGGAGCCCAGGGGGCTTCACCGAGCAGTACTTC. Its protein product is CAWSPGGFTEQYF.

V usage is TRBV24-1 and J usage is TRBJ2-2; D remains unclear. This CDR3 has 17 amino acids. The ends were cut back, 6 bases at V and 5 bases at J, with 21 bases in the middle. From germline, CDR1 is KGHDR and CDR2 SFDVKD. CDR3 sequence: CATSRRWRPARTGELFF. For the CDR3, the DNA is TGTGCCACCAGTCGAAGGTGGAGACCCGCGAGGACCGGGGAGCTGTTTTTT.

This clonotype has a count of ten or more. The gene calls are TRBV29-1 and TRBJ2-1; D is undetermined. CDR3 length: 11 residues. The germline V gene encodes CDR1 SQVTM and CDR2 ANQGSEA. The CDR3 DNA reads as TGCAGTCCTAGGAGAGGCAATGAGCAGTTCTTC. Protein product: CSPRRGNEQFF.

This clonotype was detected ten times or more. The genes are TRBV12-5 and TRBJ1-1; D uncertain. CDR1 and CDR2 (germline): LGHNT, FRNRAP. The CDR3 consists of 11 residues. V lost 6 bases, J lost 5 bases, and 7 bases lay in between. DNA for the CDR3: TGTGCTAGTGGGCCTGTGACTGAAGCTTTCTTT. Its protein product is CASGPVTEAFF.

The chain recombines TRBV27 with TRBJ2-1; TRBD1 is a possible D gene (6 bases). Germline CDR1 MNHEY, CDR2 SMNVEV (reference sequence). Trimming took off 4 bases at V and 0 bases at J, with 10 bases between the two ends. The CDR3 loop spans 15 amino acids. The CDR3 sequence: CASSSRTVSYNEQFF. The CDR3 DNA reads TGTGCCAGCAGTTCGCGGACAGTCTCCTACAATGAGCAGTTCTTC.

This clonotype was seen repeatedly, ten times or more. V usage is TRBV6-6 and J usage is TRBJ1-3, with TRBD1 as a possible D gene (5 bases). Germline CDR1 is MNHNY and CDR2 is SVGAGI (reference sequence). Trimming took 4 bases from V and 0 from J, leaving 13 bases between them. This CDR3 spans 16 amino acids. Here the CDR3 reads CASSSPDSASGNTIYF. Written as DNA, the CDR3 is TGTGCCAGCAGTTCCCCCGACAGCGCCTCTGGAAACACCATATATTTT.

This clonotype was seen ten or more times. The genes are TRBV7-3 and TRBJ2-5, with 9 bases identical to TRBD1. CDR1 is SGHTA, CDR2 FQGTGA, per germline. The CDR3 extends over 17 amino acids. V lost 5 bases and J lost 1; bases outside the gene matches: 11. The CDR3 sequence: CASSPRRQGVGQETQYF. DNA for the CDR3: TGTGCCAGCAGCCCACGACGACAGGGGGTAGGCCAAGAGACCCAGTACTTC.

This clonotype was seen repeatedly, ten times or more. The chain uses TRBV5-4 and TRBJ2-7; the match to TRBD2 covers 9 bases. This CDR3 contains 15 residues. After removal of 4 bases from V and 2 bases from J, the junction contained 7 bases not matched to a gene. The germline V gene has CDR1 SGHNT and CDR2 YYREEE (reference sequence). The CDR3, as DNA: TGTGCCAGCAGCCCGAAGACTAGCGGAACCTACGAGCAGTACTTC. Its protein product is CASSPKTSGTYEQYF.

This clonotype was picked up many times. This chain connects TRBV19 to TRBJ2-4, with D possibly being TRBD2 (5 bases). The CDR3 is made up of 16 amino acids. The V gene lost 3 bases and the J gene lost 1 base, with 13 bases spanning the gap. Germline V gene lookup returns CDR1 LNHDA and CDR2 SQIVND (reference sequence). CDR3 bases: TGTGCCAGTAGTATGCACAAGGGAGTGGCCAAAAACATTCAGTACTTC. Encoded protein: CASSMHKGVAKNIQYF. Complete variable domain (other parts from reference TRBV19 and TRBJ2-4): DGGITQSPKYLFRKEGQNVTLSCEQNLNHDAMYWYRQDPGQGLRLIYYSQIVNDFQKGDIAEGYSVSREKKESFPLTVTSAQKNPTAFYLCASSMHKGVAKNIQYFGAGTRLSVL.

As for this clonotype: This could be a read error, since a much larger clone is one nucleotide away. CDR3 bases: TGTGCCAGCAACCAAGACTTACAGGGTCGGGAGCTGTTTTTT. Amino acid sequence: CASNQDLQGRELFF. The chain has TRBV3-1 and TRBJ2-2, with D possibly being TRBD1 (6 bases). The CDR3 runs 14 residues. Per germline, CDR1 LGHDT and CDR2 YNNKEL (reference sequence).

The chain recombines TRBV29-1 with TRBJ1-4; D uncertain. V dropped 4 bases and J dropped 7 bases, with 19 bases sitting between them. Per the germline V gene, CDR1 is SQVTM and CDR2 is ANQGSEA. The length of the CDR3 is 15 residues. DNA for the CDR3: TGCAGCGTTGGAAGAACAGATCGCCCAAGTGAAAAACTGTTTTTT. Its protein is CSVGRTDRPSEKLFF.